This TCR beta chain was documented in a study of identical twins. Study-wide points: Whereas memory repertoires showed no such difference, abundant cord blood beta clonotypes carried fewer insertions.

TCRdb called the 5' RACE reads again in MiXCR, with one record for every CDR3 protein. Here the sample spans around 480,000 distinct CDR3 sequences, 12% to 15% being singletons. To note about this clonotype: Its antigen remains unidentified.

The germline gives CDR1 LGHNA, CDR2 YNFKEQ. The CDR3 covers 19 residues. V gave up 0 bases and J gave up 0 bases; unmatched junction bases: 9. These data are also associated with another study on yellow fever vaccine responses in identical twins.

This TCR was sampled from a woman between 18 and 29 years old in good health. V usage is TRBV4-2 and J usage is TRBJ2-2, with TRBD2 identical over 8 bases. Sequenced input: CD4+ T cells sorted from blood. DNA for the CDR3: TGTGCCAGCAGCCAAGATTCACTAGCGGACCACACGAACACCGGGGAGCTGTTTTTT. Its translation is CASSQDSLADHTNTGELFF.